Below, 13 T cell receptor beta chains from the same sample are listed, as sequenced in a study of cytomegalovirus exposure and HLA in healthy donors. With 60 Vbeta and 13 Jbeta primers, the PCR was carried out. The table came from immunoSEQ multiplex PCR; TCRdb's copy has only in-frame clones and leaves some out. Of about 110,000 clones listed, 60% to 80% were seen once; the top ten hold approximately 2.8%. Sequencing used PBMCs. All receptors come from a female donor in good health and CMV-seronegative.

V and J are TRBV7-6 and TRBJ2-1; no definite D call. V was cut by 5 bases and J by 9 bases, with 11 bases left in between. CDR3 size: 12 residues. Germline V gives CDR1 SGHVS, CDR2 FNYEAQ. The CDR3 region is CASSLPEREQFF. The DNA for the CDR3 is TGTGCCAGCAGCCTACCAGAGCGTGAGCAGTTCTTC.

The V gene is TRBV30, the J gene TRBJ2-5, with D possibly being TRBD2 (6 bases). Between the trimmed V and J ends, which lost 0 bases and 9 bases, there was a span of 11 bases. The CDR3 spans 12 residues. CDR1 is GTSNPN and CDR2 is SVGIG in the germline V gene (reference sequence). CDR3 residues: CAWSVGGEAQYF. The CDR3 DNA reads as TGTGCCTGGAGTGTAGGCGGGGAGGCCCAGTACTTC. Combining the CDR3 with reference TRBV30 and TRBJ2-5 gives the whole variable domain SQTIHQWPATLVQPVGSPLSLECTVEGTSNPNLYWYRQAAGRGLQLLFYSVGIGQISSEVPQNLSASRPQDRQFILSSKKLLLSDSGFYLCAWSVGGEAQYFGPGTRLLVL.

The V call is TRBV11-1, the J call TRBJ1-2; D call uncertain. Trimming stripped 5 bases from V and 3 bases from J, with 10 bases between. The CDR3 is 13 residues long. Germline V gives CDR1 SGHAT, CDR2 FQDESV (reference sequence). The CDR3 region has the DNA TGTGCCAGCAGCCTCAGACACGACTATGGCTACACCTTC. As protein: CASSLRHDYGYTF.

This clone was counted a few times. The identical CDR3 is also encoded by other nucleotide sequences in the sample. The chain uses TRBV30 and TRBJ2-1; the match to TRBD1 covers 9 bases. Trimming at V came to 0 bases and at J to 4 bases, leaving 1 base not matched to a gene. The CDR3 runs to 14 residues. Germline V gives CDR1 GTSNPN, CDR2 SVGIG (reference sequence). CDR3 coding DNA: TGTGCCTGGAGTGTAGGGACAGGGTACAATGAGCAGTTCTTC. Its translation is CAWSVGTGYNEQFF.

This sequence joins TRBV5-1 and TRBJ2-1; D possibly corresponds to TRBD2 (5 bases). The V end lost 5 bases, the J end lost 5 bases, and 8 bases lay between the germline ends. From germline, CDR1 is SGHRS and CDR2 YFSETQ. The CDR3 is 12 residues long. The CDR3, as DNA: TGCGCCAGCAGGGACTTTAACAATGAGCAGTTCTTC. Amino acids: CASRDFNNEQFF.

The CDR3, as DNA: TGCGCCAGCAGCTCAAACACAGATACGCAGTATTTT. This encodes CASSSNTDTQYF. The rearrangement joins TRBV5-1 to TRBJ2-3; the D is unclear. The V end was cut by 3 bases, the J end by 2 bases, with 4 bases between. The germline V gene encodes CDR1 SGHRS and CDR2 YFSETQ. This CDR3 region has 12 residues.

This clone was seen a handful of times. In nucleotides, the CDR3 is TGTGCCAGCAGACGCGGACTAGCGGGAGGTGAAGCCTACAATGAGCAGTTCTTC. Translating gives CASRRGLAGGEAYNEQFF. J is TRBJ2-1 and V is TRBV11-2, with 14 nucleotides matching TRBD2. The V segment lost 6 bases and the J segment 2 bases; nucleotides outside the gene matches: 9. Germline V gene sequence: CDR1 SGHAT, CDR2 FQNNGV. CDR3 size: 18 residues.

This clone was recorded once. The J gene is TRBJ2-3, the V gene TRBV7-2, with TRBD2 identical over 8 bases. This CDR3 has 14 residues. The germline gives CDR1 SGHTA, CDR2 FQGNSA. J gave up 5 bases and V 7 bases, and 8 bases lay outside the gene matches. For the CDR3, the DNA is TGTGCCAGCAACACAAACCTAGCGGGAGATACGCAGTATTTT. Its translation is CASNTNLAGDTQYF.

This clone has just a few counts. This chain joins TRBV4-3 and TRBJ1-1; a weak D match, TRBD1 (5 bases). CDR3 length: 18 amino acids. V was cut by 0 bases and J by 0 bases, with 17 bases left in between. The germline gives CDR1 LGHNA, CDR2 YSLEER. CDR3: CASSQDAGLSSMNTEAFF. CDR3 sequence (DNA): TGCGCCAGCAGCCAAGATGCGGGGCTCTCTTCCATGAACACTGAAGCTTTCTTT.

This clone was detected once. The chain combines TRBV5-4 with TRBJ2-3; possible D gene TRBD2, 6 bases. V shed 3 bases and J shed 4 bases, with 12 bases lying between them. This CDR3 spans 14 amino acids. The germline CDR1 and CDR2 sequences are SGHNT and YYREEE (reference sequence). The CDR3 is CASSSSGRPDTQYF. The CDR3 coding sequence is TGTGCCAGCAGCTCATCCGGGAGACCAGATACGCAGTATTTT.

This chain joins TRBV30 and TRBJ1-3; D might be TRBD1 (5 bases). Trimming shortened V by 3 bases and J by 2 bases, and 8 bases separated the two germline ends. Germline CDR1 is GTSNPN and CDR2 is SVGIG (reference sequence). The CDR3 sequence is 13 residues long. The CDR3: CAWSGGTGNTIYF. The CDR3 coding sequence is TGTGCCTGGAGCGGGGGGACTGGAAACACCATATATTTT. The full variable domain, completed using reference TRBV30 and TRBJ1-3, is SQTIHQWPATLVQPVGSPLSLECTVEGTSNPNLYWYRQAAGRGLQLLFYSVGIGQISSEVPQNLSASRPQDRQFILSSKKLLLSDSGFYLCAWSGGTGNTIYFGEGSWLTVV.

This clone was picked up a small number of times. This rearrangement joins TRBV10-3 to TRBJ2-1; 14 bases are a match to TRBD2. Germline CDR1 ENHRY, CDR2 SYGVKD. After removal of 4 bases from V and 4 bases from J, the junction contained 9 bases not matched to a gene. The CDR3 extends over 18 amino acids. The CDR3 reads CAISGQTSGRAGYNEQFF. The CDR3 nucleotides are TGTGCCATCAGTGGACAGACTAGCGGGAGGGCCGGGTACAATGAGCAGTTCTTC.

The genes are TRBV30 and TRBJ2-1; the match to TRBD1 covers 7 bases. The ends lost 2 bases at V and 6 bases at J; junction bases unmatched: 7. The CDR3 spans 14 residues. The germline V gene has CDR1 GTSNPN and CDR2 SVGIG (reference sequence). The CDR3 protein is CAWSPTGFVNEQFF. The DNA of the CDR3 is TGTGCCTGGAGTCCGACAGGGTTCGTCAATGAGCAGTTCTTC. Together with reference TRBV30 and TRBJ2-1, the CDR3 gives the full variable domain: SQTIHQWPATLVQPVGSPLSLECTVEGTSNPNLYWYRQAAGRGLQLLFYSVGIGQISSEVPQNLSASRPQDRQFILSSKKLLLSDSGFYLCAWSPTGFVNEQFFGPGTRLTVL.